The clone carrying this TCR beta chain occurred many times. Its antigen is as yet unknown. TCRdb passed the 5' RACE reads through MiXCR, listing each CDR3 protein once. The sample has 150,000 to 200,000 distinct CDR3 sequences, 10% to 15% seen once. This specimen belongs to a study of CD8 T cells in ankylosing spondylitis. Study conclusions and caveats: Disease-linked clones reportedly showed significant enrichment in matched ankylosing spondylitis synovial fluid. Clones linked to disease, bearing a CD8+ phenotype, were relatively rare in peripheral blood. A motif in TCR beta, a set of several highly homologous variants, appeared characteristic of ankylosing spondylitis blood.

This receptor was identified in a female donor with ankylosing spondylitis or in good health (not recorded which). What was sequenced was blood, either unsorted or a sorted T cell fraction (not recorded which).

CDR3 loop: CASSRHTGELFF. The CDR3 DNA follows: TGTGCCAGCAGCCGGCATACCGGGGAGCTGTTTTTT. V is TRBV3-1 and J is TRBJ2-2; no definite D call. Germline CDR1 reads LGHDT; CDR2 reads YNNKEL (reference sequence). Trimming pared 4 bases from V and 5 bases from J, leaving 5 bases between. The CDR3 runs to 12 residues.